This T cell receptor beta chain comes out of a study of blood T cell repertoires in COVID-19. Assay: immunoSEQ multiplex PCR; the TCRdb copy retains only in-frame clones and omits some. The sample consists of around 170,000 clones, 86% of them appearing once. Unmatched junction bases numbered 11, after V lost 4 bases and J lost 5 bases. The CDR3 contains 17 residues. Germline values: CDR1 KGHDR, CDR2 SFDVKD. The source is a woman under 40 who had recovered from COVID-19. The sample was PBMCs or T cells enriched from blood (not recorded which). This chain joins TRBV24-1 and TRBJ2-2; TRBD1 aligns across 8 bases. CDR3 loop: CATSESDRGWNTGELFF. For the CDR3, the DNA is TGTGCCACCAGTGAAAGCGACAGGGGCTGGAATACCGGGGAGCTGTTTTTT.